This T cell receptor beta chain stems from a study of T cells in localized non-small cell lung cancer. V was cut by 0 bases and J by 4 bases, with 6 bases left in between. The CDR3 is 13 residues long. The germline gives CDR1 MGHRA, CDR2 YSYEKL. Clones were read by immunoSEQ multiplex PCR, and TCRdb kept only the in-frame ones, dropping some. The sample holds about 2,700 clones, about 40% seen once. This clone is medium-sized in the sample. The gene calls are TRBV4-1 and TRBJ1-1; D ambiguous. This clonotype was sampled from a woman aged 35 to 70 with stage II squamous cell lung carcinoma. Sample: normal lung tissue next to the tumor, taken before any cancer treatment. CDR3 amino acids: CASSQDGSTEAFF. The CDR3 DNA reads as TGCGCCAGCAGCCAAGATGGCAGCACTGAAGCTTTCTTT.